This T cell receptor (beta chain) is drawn from a study of blood T cell repertoires in COVID-19. Study background: Donors in the United States, Italy and Spain gave samples during acute or convalescent COVID-19.

Here immunoSEQ multiplex PCR was the method, and the copy in TCRdb shows in-frame clones only, minus some. The sample contains 250,000 or so clones, approximately 86% of which appear only once. Trimming at V came to 0 bases and at J to 5 bases, leaving 5 bases not matched to a gene. This CDR3 contains 15 residues. Germline lookup yields CDR1 SGHKS and CDR2 YYEKEE (reference sequence). This clone was counted only a few times. This TCR derives from a woman aged 55-69 years with COVID-19, enrolled during active disease. Sequences were obtained from peripheral blood. The chain carries TRBV5-5 and TRBJ1-5, with 7 bases aligning to TRBD1. CDR3 nucleotide sequence: TGTGCCAGCAGCTTGGGGGGCCAGGGGGATCAGCCCCAGCATTTT. Amino acid sequence: CASSLGGQGDQPQHF.